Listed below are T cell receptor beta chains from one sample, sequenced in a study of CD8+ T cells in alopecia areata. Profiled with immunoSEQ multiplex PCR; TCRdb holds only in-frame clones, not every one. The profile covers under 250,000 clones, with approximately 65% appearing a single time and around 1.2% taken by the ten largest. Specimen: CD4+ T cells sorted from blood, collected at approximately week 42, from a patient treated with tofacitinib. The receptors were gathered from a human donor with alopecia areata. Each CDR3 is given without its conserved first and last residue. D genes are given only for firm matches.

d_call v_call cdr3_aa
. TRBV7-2 ASSWAATEAF
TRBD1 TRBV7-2 ASSPDRGYEGYT
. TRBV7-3 ASSLYAVGGAGDTQY
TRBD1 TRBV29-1 SVGGQGGEKLF
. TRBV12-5 ASGLDHQPQH
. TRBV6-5 ASSYPGGSTDTQY
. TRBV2 ASSVGGETQY
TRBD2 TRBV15 ATRPGRDHGETQY
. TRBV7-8 ASSPGAGGELF
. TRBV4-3 ASSQDLSGQGGSPLH
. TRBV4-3 ASSQDARTNEKLF
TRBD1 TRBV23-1 ASSVSRDRNSSTDTQY
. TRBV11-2 ASSSRDTQY
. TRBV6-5 ASSTDRFMVRH
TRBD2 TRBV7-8 ASSRDYQQETQY
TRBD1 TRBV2 ASSEALGQDGYGYT
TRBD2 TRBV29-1 SVASLAGDHNEQF
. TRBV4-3 ASSQDRDRGYT
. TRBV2 ASSEQGDQPQH
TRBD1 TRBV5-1 ASSLEGTGVGDTQY
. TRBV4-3 ASSQIQGTEAF
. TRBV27 ASRRTGTYEQY
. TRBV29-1 SAVRSSGGGKNIQY
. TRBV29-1 SVLDRLGYEQY
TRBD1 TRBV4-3 ASSQDHDRVNYGYT
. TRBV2 ASSRVISGANVLT
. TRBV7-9 ASSLTEKAGELF
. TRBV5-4 ASSRYRERATEAF
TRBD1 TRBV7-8 ASIKPTGLLNTGELF
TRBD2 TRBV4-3 ASSQRSGGGANEQF
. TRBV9 ASSDRINTGELF
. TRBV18 ASSPASGANVLT
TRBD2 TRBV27 ASSLSLAGGSNEQF
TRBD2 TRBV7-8 ASSLPQAGGPEQY
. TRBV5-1 ASSPSQRESEAF
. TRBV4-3 ASSQEVISNYGYT
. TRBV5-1 ASSVDSTADTQY
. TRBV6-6 ASTGLAYEQY
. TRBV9 ASSTSRGGPV
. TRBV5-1 ASFQSHYEQY
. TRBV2 ASSGPVEQY
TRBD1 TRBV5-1 ASSLGDRGHTDTQY
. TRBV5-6 ASSLWVVRGSYNSPLH
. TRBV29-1 SVEDQVGELF
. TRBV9 ASSVAGGPNWEQF
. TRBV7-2 ASSLEGGNQPQH
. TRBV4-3 ASSQGAGDYT
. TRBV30 AWSDTAEAF
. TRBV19 ASSFQSGTQY
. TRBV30 AWSGFRETQY
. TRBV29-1 SHDVSTDTQY